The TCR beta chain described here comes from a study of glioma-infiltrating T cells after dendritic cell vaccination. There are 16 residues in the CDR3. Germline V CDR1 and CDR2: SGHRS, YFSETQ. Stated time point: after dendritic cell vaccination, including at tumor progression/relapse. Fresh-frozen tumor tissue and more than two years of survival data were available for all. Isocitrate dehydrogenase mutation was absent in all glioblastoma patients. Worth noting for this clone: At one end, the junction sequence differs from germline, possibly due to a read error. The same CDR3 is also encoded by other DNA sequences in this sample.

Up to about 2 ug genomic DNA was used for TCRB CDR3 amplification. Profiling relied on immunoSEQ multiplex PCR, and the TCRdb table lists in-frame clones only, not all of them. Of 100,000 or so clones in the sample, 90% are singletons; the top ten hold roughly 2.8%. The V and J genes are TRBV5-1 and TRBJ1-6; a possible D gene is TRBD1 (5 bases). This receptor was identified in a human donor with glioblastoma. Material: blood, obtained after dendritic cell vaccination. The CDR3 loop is CASRALQGQPDSPLHF. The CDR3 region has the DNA TGCGCCAGCAGAGCGCTTCAGGGCCAACCCGATTCCCCCCTCCACTTT.